The present T cell receptor (beta chain) was sequenced within a study of breast tumors, draining lymph nodes, adjacent tissues. This clonotype was observed many times. Its specificity is not known. Breast cancer patients provided tissue from their axillary draining lymph nodes. Study-wide points: Data only fit, rather than demonstrated, lymph node origin of most tumor T cells. Luminal-like breast cancer showed significantly greater tumor-nontumor repertoire similarity than basal-like breast cancer did.

TCRdb analysed the multiplex PCR reads with MiXCR anew, one entry per CDR3 protein. Among a few hundred thousand distinct CDR3 sequences, under 40% were seen once, and the ten largest hold approximately 3.6%. This receptor was taken from a female donor with breast cancer. Some clones in this sample may be carry-over from other donors' samples. Input material: axillary lymph node tissue.

As DNA, the CDR3 is TGCGCCAGCAGTGAGGGACAGGGGGGGACAGATACGCAGTATTTT. Amino acid sequence: CASSEGQGGTDTQYF. The chain has TRBV10-2 and TRBJ2-3; 10 nucleotides line up with TRBD1. Germline loops: CDR1 WSHSY, CDR2 SAAADI. V lost 2 bases to trimming and J lost 3 bases; unmatched junction nucleotides: 2. This CDR3 contains 15 residues.